The rows below give T cell receptor beta chains drawn from one sample of a study of blood T cell repertoires in COVID-19. The method was immunoSEQ multiplex PCR; TCRdb's version includes in-frame clones alone and lacks a portion of them. This table has roughly 170,000 clones, roughly 86% appearing once. Sequencing used peripheral blood. The source is a man between 40 and 49 years old who had recovered from COVID-19. Each CDR3 is given with its conserved first and last residue. A D gene is named only where the DNA matches it firmly. Clone size is not always given. Where it is, it says once, few, many or a class for expanded clones.

CDR3 protein: CASSWSGGASEQFF
CDR3 DNA: TGTGCCAGCAGTTGGAGCGGGGGGGCGAGCGAGCAGTTCTTC
D gene: TRBD2
V gene: TRBV6-2/TRBV6-3
clone size: NA
J gene: TRBJ2-1
CDR3 length: 14

CDR3 protein: CASSVAGAGGGGLQNEQFF
CDR3 DNA: TGTGCCAGCAGCGTAGCTGGCGCAGGGGGCGGAGGTCTACAAAATGAGCAGTTCTTC
D gene: TRBD1
V gene: TRBV9
clone size: NA
J gene: TRBJ2-1
CDR3 length: 19

CDR3 protein: CASSQSFTWNSPLHF
CDR3 DNA: TGCGCCAGCAGCCAATCTTTTACATGGAATTCACCCCTCCACTTT
D gene: NA
V gene: TRBV4-3
clone size: NA
J gene: TRBJ1-6
CDR3 length: 15

CDR3 protein: CSVGAGLYTGELFF
CDR3 DNA: TGCAGCGTAGGAGCGGGACTTTACACCGGGGAGCTGTTTTTT
D gene: TRBD2
V gene: TRBV29-1
clone size: NA
J gene: TRBJ2-2
CDR3 length: 14

CDR3 protein: CASSLAGTVYSNQPQHF
CDR3 DNA: TGTGCCAGCAGCCTCGCAGGGACAGTTTATAGCAATCAGCCCCAGCATTTT
D gene: TRBD1
V gene: TRBV5-6
clone size: NA
J gene: TRBJ1-5
CDR3 length: 17

CDR3 protein: CASSLTPKRVVASYNEQFF
CDR3 DNA: TGTGCCAGCAGTTTAACCCCCAAGCGGGTGGTAGCGTCCTACAATGAGCAGTTCTTC
D gene: NA
V gene: TRBV28
clone size: NA
J gene: TRBJ2-1
CDR3 length: 19

CDR3 protein: CASSVRDTDTQYF
CDR3 DNA: TGTGCCAGCAGCGTACGAGACACAGATACGCAGTATTTT
D gene: NA
V gene: TRBV9
clone size: NA
J gene: TRBJ2-3
CDR3 length: 13

CDR3 protein: CASRAETGGSFEAFF
CDR3 DNA: TGTGCCAGCAGAGCAGAAACCGGTGGTAGCTTTGAAGCTTTCTTT
D gene: NA
V gene: TRBV6-5
clone size: NA
J gene: TRBJ1-1
CDR3 length: 15

CDR3 protein: CASSPDQGAPWGYTF
CDR3 DNA: TGTGCCAGCAGCCCGGACCAGGGGGCCCCTTGGGGCTACACCTTC
D gene: TRBD1
V gene: TRBV14
clone size: NA
J gene: TRBJ1-2
CDR3 length: 15

CDR3 protein: CASSLPPTYEQYF
CDR3 DNA: TGTGCCAGCAGTTTACCCCCTACCTACGAGCAGTACTTC
D gene: NA
V gene: TRBV12-3/TRBV12-4
clone size: NA
J gene: TRBJ2-7
CDR3 length: 13

CDR3 protein: CASARTGGWETQYF
CDR3 DNA: TGTGCCAGCGCTAGGACAGGGGGTTGGGAGACCCAGTACTTC
D gene: TRBD1
V gene: TRBV28
clone size: NA
J gene: TRBJ2-5
CDR3 length: 14

CDR3 protein: CASSPYWGVPNTGELFF
CDR3 DNA: TGCGCCAGCAGCCCATACTGGGGGGTCCCGAACACCGGGGAGCTGTTTTTT
D gene: NA
V gene: TRBV4-3
clone size: few
J gene: TRBJ2-2
CDR3 length: 17

CDR3 protein: CASSQDGGLGNQPQHF
CDR3 DNA: TGCGCCAGCAGCCAAGACGGGGGGCTAGGCAATCAGCCCCAGCATTTT
D gene: NA
V gene: TRBV4-1
clone size: NA
J gene: TRBJ1-5
CDR3 length: 16

CDR3 protein: CASSTTTSSTDTQYF
CDR3 DNA: TGTGCCAGCAGCACCACGACTAGTTCCACAGATACGCAGTATTTT
D gene: NA
V gene: TRBV7-2
clone size: NA
J gene: TRBJ2-3
CDR3 length: 15

CDR3 protein: CASSIGTFNQETQYF
CDR3 DNA: TGTGCCAGCAGCATCGGGACTTTCAACCAAGAGACCCAGTACTTC
D gene: NA
V gene: TRBV7-2
clone size: few
J gene: TRBJ2-5
CDR3 length: 15

CDR3 protein: CAWSVVPPPQGERGPQHF
CDR3 DNA: TGTGCCTGGAGTGTAGTCCCCCCCCCGCAGGGCGAGCGCGGGCCCCAGCATTTT
D gene: NA
V gene: TRBV30
clone size: NA
J gene: TRBJ1-5
CDR3 length: 18

CDR3 protein: CASSPLNTGELFF
CDR3 DNA: TGTGCCAGCAGTCCGTTAAACACCGGGGAGCTGTTTTTT
D gene: NA
V gene: TRBV12-3/TRBV12-4
clone size: NA
J gene: TRBJ2-2
CDR3 length: 13

CDR3 protein: CASSYGNRPYTDTQYF
CDR3 DNA: TGTGCCAGCAGTTACGGGAACAGGCCCTACACAGATACGCAGTATTTT
D gene: NA
V gene: TRBV6-2/TRBV6-3
clone size: NA
J gene: TRBJ2-3
CDR3 length: 16

CDR3 protein: CASSPEELAGGRSYNEQFF
CDR3 DNA: TGTGCCAGCAGCCCGGAGGAACTAGCGGGGGGAAGGTCCTACAATGAGCAGTTCTTC
D gene: TRBD2
V gene: TRBV7-8
clone size: once
J gene: TRBJ2-1
CDR3 length: 19

CDR3 protein: CASSLRGLANEKLFF
CDR3 DNA: TGTGCCAGCAGTTTACGGGGTTTGGCTAATGAAAAACTGTTTTTT
D gene: NA
V gene: TRBV28
clone size: NA
J gene: TRBJ1-4
CDR3 length: 15

CDR3 protein: CASSLDLQGKSGYTF
CDR3 DNA: TGTGCCAGCAGCTTAGACTTACAGGGTAAATCTGGCTACACCTTC
D gene: NA
V gene: TRBV7-2
clone size: NA
J gene: TRBJ1-2
CDR3 length: 15

CDR3 protein: CASSQDDGGAYEQYF
CDR3 DNA: TGTGCCAGCAGCCAAGACGACGGGGGGGCCTACGAGCAGTACTTC
D gene: TRBD2
V gene: TRBV4-2
clone size: NA
J gene: TRBJ2-7
CDR3 length: 15

CDR3 protein: CASSHQPGQGGSPLHF
CDR3 DNA: TGTGCCAGCAGCCATCAGCCGGGACAGGGTGGGTCACCCCTCCACTTT
D gene: TRBD1
V gene: TRBV5-5
clone size: NA
J gene: TRBJ1-6
CDR3 length: 16

CDR3 protein: CASSDGGAYTEAFF
CDR3 DNA: TGTGCCAGCAGCGACGGGGGGGCGTACACTGAAGCTTTCTTT
D gene: NA
V gene: TRBV5-4
clone size: NA
J gene: TRBJ1-1
CDR3 length: 14

CDR3 protein: CASTGRGATDTQYF
CDR3 DNA: TGTGCCAGCACCGGCAGGGGTGCCACAGATACGCAGTATTTT
D gene: NA
V gene: TRBV13
clone size: NA
J gene: TRBJ2-3
CDR3 length: 14

CDR3 protein: CASSQMGSGKGSYEQYF
CDR3 DNA: TGTGCCAGCAGCCAAATGGGAAGCGGGAAGGGCTCCTACGAGCAGTACTTC
D gene: TRBD2
V gene: TRBV4-2
clone size: NA
J gene: TRBJ2-7
CDR3 length: 17

CDR3 protein: CASSLDRVTEAFF
CDR3 DNA: TGTGCCAGCAGTCTCGACAGGGTCACTGAAGCTTTCTTT
D gene: TRBD1
V gene: TRBV28
clone size: NA
J gene: TRBJ1-1
CDR3 length: 13

CDR3 protein: CASRPTSGVINYEQYF
CDR3 DNA: TGTGCCAGTAGGCCTACTAGCGGGGTGATCAATTACGAGCAGTACTTC
D gene: TRBD2
V gene: TRBV19
clone size: once
J gene: TRBJ2-7
CDR3 length: 16

CDR3 protein: CASRRPTGRAFF
CDR3 DNA: TGTGCCAGCAGACGTCCAACAGGTCGAGCTTTCTTT
D gene: NA
V gene: TRBV27
clone size: NA
J gene: TRBJ1-1
CDR3 length: 12

CDR3 protein: CASSVRLAEYNEQFF
CDR3 DNA: TGTGCCAGCAGCGTAAGACTAGCGGAGTACAATGAGCAGTTCTTC
D gene: TRBD2
V gene: TRBV9
clone size: once
J gene: TRBJ2-1
CDR3 length: 15

CDR3 protein: CASSLSYRVARETQYF
CDR3 DNA: TGTGCCAGCAGTTTATCTTATCGGGTAGCGAGGGAGACCCAGTACTTC
D gene: NA
V gene: TRBV27
clone size: once
J gene: TRBJ2-5
CDR3 length: 16

CDR3 protein: CASSYSRRAYNEQFF
CDR3 DNA: TGTGCCAGCAGTTACTCCCGGAGGGCATACAATGAGCAGTTCTTC
D gene: NA
V gene: TRBV6-2/TRBV6-3
clone size: NA
J gene: TRBJ2-1
CDR3 length: 15

CDR3 protein: CAWSVGQGNTEAFF
CDR3 DNA: TGTGCCTGGAGTGTAGGGCAGGGTAACACTGAAGCTTTCTTT
D gene: NA
V gene: TRBV30
clone size: NA
J gene: TRBJ1-1
CDR3 length: 14

CDR3 protein: CASSQDFQGNTEAFF
CDR3 DNA: TGCGCCAGCAGCCAAGATTTTCAGGGGAACACTGAAGCTTTCTTT
D gene: NA
V gene: TRBV4-3
clone size: NA
J gene: TRBJ1-1
CDR3 length: 15

CDR3 protein: CASSVRTGGGTDTQYF
CDR3 DNA: TGTGCCAGCAGTGTAAGGACTGGGGGCGGGACAGATACGCAGTATTTT
D gene: NA
V gene: TRBV6-1
clone size: NA
J gene: TRBJ2-3
CDR3 length: 16

CDR3 protein: CASSLAGNTIYF
CDR3 DNA: TGTGCCAGCAGTTTAGCCGGAAACACCATATATTTT
D gene: NA
V gene: TRBV6-5
clone size: NA
J gene: TRBJ1-3
CDR3 length: 12

CDR3 protein: CASSQATSPDTQYF
CDR3 DNA: TGTGCCAGCAGCCAAGCGACTAGCCCCGATACGCAGTATTTT
D gene: TRBD2
V gene: TRBV4-2
clone size: NA
J gene: TRBJ2-3
CDR3 length: 14

CDR3 protein: CATSQAYGYTF
CDR3 DNA: TGTGCCACCAGCCAGGCCTATGGCTACACCTTC
D gene: NA
V gene: TRBV15
clone size: NA
J gene: TRBJ1-2
CDR3 length: 11

CDR3 protein: CASSEGQHTGELFF
CDR3 DNA: TGTGCCAGCAGTGAGGGACAACACACCGGGGAGCTGTTTTTT
D gene: NA
V gene: TRBV6-4
clone size: NA
J gene: TRBJ2-2
CDR3 length: 14

CDR3 protein: CASSAPGVGETQYF
CDR3 DNA: TGTGCCAGCAGCGCCCCAGGGGTGGGGGAGACCCAGTACTTC
D gene: NA
V gene: TRBV5-4
clone size: NA
J gene: TRBJ2-5
CDR3 length: 14

CDR3 protein: CASRGTGRDYGYTF
CDR3 DNA: TGTGCCAGCAGGGGGACAGGGAGGGACTATGGCTACACCTTC
D gene: TRBD1
V gene: TRBV6-5
clone size: NA
J gene: TRBJ1-2
CDR3 length: 14

CDR3 protein: CASTTPGGNEQFF
CDR3 DNA: TGCGCCAGCACCACCCCCGGGGGGAATGAGCAGTTCTTC
D gene: TRBD2
V gene: TRBV5-1
clone size: NA
J gene: TRBJ2-1
CDR3 length: 13